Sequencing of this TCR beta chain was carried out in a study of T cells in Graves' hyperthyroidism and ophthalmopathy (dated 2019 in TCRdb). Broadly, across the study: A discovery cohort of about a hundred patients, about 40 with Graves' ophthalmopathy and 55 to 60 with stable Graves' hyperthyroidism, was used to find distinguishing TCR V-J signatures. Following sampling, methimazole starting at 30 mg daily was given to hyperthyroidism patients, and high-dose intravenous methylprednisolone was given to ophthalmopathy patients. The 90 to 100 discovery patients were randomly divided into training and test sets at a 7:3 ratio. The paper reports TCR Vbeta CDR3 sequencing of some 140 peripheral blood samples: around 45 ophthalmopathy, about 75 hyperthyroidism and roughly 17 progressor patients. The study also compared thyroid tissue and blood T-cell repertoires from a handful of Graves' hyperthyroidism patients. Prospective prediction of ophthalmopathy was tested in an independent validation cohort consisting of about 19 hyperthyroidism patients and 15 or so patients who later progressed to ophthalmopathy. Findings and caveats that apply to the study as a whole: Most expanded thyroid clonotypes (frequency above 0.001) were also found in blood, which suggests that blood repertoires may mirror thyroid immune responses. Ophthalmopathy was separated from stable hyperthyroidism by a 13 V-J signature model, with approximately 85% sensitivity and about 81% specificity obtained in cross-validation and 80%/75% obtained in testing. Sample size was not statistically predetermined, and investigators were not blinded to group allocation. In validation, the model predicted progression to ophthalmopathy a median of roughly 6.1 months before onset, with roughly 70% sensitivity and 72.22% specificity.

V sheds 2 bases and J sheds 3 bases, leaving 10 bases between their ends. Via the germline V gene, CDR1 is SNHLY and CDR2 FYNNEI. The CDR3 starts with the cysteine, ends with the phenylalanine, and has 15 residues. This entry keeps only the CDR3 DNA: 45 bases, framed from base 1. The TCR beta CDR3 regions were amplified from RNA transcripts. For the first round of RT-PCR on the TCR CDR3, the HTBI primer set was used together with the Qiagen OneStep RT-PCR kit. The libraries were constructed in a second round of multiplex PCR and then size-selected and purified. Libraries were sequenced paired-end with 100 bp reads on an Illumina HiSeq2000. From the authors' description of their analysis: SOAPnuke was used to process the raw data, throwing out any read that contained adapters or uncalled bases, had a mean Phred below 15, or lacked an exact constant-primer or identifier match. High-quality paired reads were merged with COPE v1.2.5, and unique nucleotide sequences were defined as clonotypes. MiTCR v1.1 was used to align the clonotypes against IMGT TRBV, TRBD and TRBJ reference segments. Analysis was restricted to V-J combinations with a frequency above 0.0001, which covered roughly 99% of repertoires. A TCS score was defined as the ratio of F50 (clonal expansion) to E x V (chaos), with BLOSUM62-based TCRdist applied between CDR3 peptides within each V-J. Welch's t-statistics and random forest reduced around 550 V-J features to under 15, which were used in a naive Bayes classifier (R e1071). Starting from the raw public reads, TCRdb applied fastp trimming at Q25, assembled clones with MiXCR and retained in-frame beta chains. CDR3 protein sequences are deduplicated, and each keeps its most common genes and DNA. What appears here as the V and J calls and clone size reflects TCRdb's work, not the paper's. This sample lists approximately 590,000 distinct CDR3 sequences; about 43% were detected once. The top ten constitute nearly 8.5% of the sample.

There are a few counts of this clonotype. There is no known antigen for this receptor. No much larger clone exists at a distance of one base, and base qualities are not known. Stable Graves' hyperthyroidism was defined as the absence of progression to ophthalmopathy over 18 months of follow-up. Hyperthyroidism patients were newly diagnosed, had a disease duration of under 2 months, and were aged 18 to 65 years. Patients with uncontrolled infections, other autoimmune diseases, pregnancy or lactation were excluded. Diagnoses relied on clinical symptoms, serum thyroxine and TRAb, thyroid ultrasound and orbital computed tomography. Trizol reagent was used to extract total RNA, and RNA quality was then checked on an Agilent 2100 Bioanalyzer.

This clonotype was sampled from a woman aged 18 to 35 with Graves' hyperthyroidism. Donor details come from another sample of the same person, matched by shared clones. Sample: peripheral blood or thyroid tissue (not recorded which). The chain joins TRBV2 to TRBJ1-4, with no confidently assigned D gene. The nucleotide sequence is TGTGCCAGCAGTGAAAGCTCCGTGCCTAATGAAAAACTGTTTTTT. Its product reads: CASSESSVPNEKLFF.